The clone carrying this T cell receptor beta chain came up many times. The antigen remains unidentified. The data belong to a study of spatial heterogeneity in lung cancer. Study-wide findings and caveats: Ubiquitous expanded tumor TCRs were seen in blood more at resection than at follow-up.

Trimming took 4 bases from V and 0 from J, leaving 13 bases between them. Germline V CDR1 and CDR2: MNHEY, SVGEGT. The CDR3 consists of 15 residues. Every TCR cDNA molecule bore a unique molecular identifier. TCRdb reprocessed the 5' RACE reads via MiXCR and lists one record per CDR3 protein. The data contain fewer than 40,000 distinct CDR3 sequences, around 7.5% of them seen just once; the ten biggest clones take up about 26%. The sample's time point: sample taken at primary tumor resection. Tumor, nontumor lung or frozen PBMC supplied whole RNA, sequenced without sorting. The receptor was isolated from a male donor with early-stage non-small cell lung cancer. The V call is TRBV6-2 or TRBV6-3, the J call TRBJ2-7; D might be TRBD1 or TRBD2, each matching 7 bases. The source was PBMCs, collected at surgery. CDR3 residues: CASSFQGGSSYEQYF. The CDR3 DNA sequence: TGTGCCAGCAGTTTCCAGGGGGGGAGCTCCTACGAGCAGTACTTC.